This note documents a single T cell receptor (beta chain) sequence. This sample was included in a study of blood T cell repertoires in COVID-19. For the study at large: Acute-phase and convalescent COVID-19 samples originated in the United States, Italy and Spain. PBMCs, B-cell-depleted T cells, or T cells were the source of the cDNA or gDNA that made up the material.

Repertoires were generated with immunoSEQ multiplex PCR, while TCRdb's copy carries only in-frame clones and drops some. The sample lists around 220,000 clones; around nine tenths were seen once. The germline gives CDR1 SNHLY, CDR2 FYNNEI. V shed 5 bases, J shed 7 bases, and the junction held 7 bases outside the gene matches. The CDR3 consists of 13 residues. The rearrangement joins TRBV2 to TRBJ1-1; 7 positions match TRBD1. Sequencing was carried out using peripheral blood. The source of this sequence is a man aged 18 to 30 with active or convalescent COVID-19. This CDR3 reads CASSPGTDNEAFF. The CDR3 DNA follows: TGTGCCAGCAGTCCCGGGACAGACAATGAAGCTTTCTTT.